The clone carrying this T cell receptor beta chain was detected only a few times. The antigen is unknown. This specimen comes from a study of T cells in Graves' hyperthyroidism and ophthalmopathy. CDR3 length: 17 residues. The germline CDR1 and CDR2 sequences are SGHTA and FQGTGA. Deletions cut 5 bases from V and 4 bases from J, with 24 bases between. TCR beta CDR3 regions were amplified from RNA. Primed by the HTBI set, a first-round RT-PCR was run on the TCR CDR3. TCRdb processed the multiplex PCR reads anew with MiXCR; each CDR3 protein has one entry. The sample comprises roughly 510,000 distinct CDR3 sequences, 40% to 55% of which are singletons, and about two fifths rests with the top ten. Study results and limitations: Blood also contained most expanded thyroid clonotypes above 0.001.

This TCR derives from an adult woman with Graves' disease, either hyperthyroidism or ophthalmopathy (not recorded which). The genes are TRBV7-3 and TRBJ2-7; D is possibly TRBD1 (7 bases). The sequencing input was peripheral blood or thyroid tissue (not recorded which). CDR3 nucleotide sequence: TGTGCCAGCAGCCCCTTAAAGGGACAGCGGGTAGTGTACGAGCAGTACTTC. Encoded protein: CASSPLKGQRVVYEQYF.